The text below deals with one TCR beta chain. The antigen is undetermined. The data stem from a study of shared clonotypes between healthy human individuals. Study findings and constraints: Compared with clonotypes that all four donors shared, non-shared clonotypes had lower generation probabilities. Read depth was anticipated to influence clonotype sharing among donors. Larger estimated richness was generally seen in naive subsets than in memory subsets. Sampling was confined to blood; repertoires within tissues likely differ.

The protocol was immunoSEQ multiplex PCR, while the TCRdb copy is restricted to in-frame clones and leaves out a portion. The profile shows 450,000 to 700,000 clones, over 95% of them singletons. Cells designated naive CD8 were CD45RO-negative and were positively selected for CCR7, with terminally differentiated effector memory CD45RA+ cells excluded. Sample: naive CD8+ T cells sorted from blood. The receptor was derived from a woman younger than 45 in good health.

The CDR3 loop is CASSLEDISYNEQFF. CDR3 coding DNA: TGTGCCAGCAGCTTAGAAGATATCTCCTACAATGAGCAGTTCTTC. The chain employs TRBV11-2 and TRBJ2-1, with D hard to call. The V end lost 0 bases, the J end lost 0 bases, and 6 bases lay between the germline ends. Germline V gene lookup returns CDR1 SGHAT and CDR2 FQNNGV. CDR3 length equals 15 residues.